A selection of T cell receptor beta chains follows, all from one sample in a study of T-cell memory formation after mild COVID-19. MiXCR was run by TCRdb on the 5' RACE reads, yielding one entry per CDR3 protein. The data hold fewer than 250,000 distinct CDR3 sequences, with around 27% observed a single time. Material: PBMCs or a T cell subset sorted from them (not recorded which). These TCRs come from an adult woman who had mild COVID-19 (a few samples of this study predate the infection). Cell type and time point are not known. CDR3s include the opening cysteine and the closing phenylalanine or tryptophan. The order of the fields is J gene, D gene, clone size, V gene, CDR3 protein, CDR3 DNA. The D gene is left open where the match is weak. Clone size is not always given. Where it is, it says once, few, many or a class for expanded clones.

>TRBJ2-7|.|.|TRBV21-1
CASSRTPSTSSSYEQYF
TGTGCCAGCAGCCGTACCCCTAGCACTTCAAGCTCCTACGAGCAGTACTTC
>TRBJ2-1|.|few|TRBV4-1
CASSQVPRLDYNEQFF
TGCGCCAGCAGCCAAGTCCCCCGATTAGATTACAATGAGCAGTTCTTC
>TRBJ2-1|.|.|TRBV21-1
CASSNGLALDNEQFF
TGTGCCAGCAGCAACGGGCTAGCGCTCGACAATGAGCAGTTCTTC
>TRBJ2-5|TRBD1|.|TRBV27
CASRLRQGVETQYF
TGTGCCAGCAGGCTTCGACAGGGTGTAGAGACCCAGTACTTC
>TRBJ2-3|TRBD2|.|TRBV5-1
CASSLRSTSGNTDTQYF
TGCGCCAGCAGCTTGAGGTCGACTAGCGGGAACACAGATACGCAGTATTTT
>TRBJ2-7|TRBD1|few|TRBV29-1
CSVKTGPSYEQYF
TGCAGCGTGAAGACAGGGCCGAGCTACGAGCAGTACTTC
>TRBJ2-1|.|.|TRBV30
CAWSVRPRDSPRFF
TGTGCCTGGAGTGTACGTCCCAGGGACTCACCGCGGTTCTTC
>TRBJ2-3|.|.|TRBV18
CASAEGGDTQYF
TGTGCCAGCGCGGAGGGGGGAGATACGCAGTATTTT
>TRBJ2-3|.|.|TRBV2
CASITGQSTDTQYF
TGTGCCAGCATAACCGGACAGTCCACAGATACGCAGTATTTT
>TRBJ1-1|.|.|TRBV10-1
CASSEGGMGVNTEAFF
TGCGCCAGCAGTGAGGGGGGGATGGGCGTGAACACTGAAGCTTTCTTT
>TRBJ1-4|.|few|TRBV27
CASSFINSSEKLFF
TGTGCCAGCAGTTTCATAAACTCGAGTGAAAAACTGTTTTTT
>TRBJ1-2|.|few|TRBV3-2
CASSHLLDRYGYTF
TGTGCCAGCAGCCACCTTTTAGACCGCTATGGCTACACCTTC
>TRBJ2-7|TRBD2|.|TRBV4-3
CASSPERSPSGSSYEQYF
TGCGCCAGCAGCCCAGAGAGGTCCCCCAGCGGGAGCTCCTACGAGCAGTACTTC
>TRBJ1-1|TRBD1|.|TRBV4-1
CASSQDSRGTEAFF
TGCGCCAGCAGCCAAGATAGCAGGGGGACTGAAGCTTTCTTT
>TRBJ2-7|TRBD1|.|TRBV6-2/TRBV6-3
CASSYYRGEQYF
TGTGCCAGCAGTTACTACAGGGGCGAGCAGTACTTC
>TRBJ1-6|.|once|TRBV19
CASIGPGYNSPLHF
TGTGCCAGTATAGGACCGGGCTATAATTCACCCCTCCACTTT
>TRBJ1-2|TRBD1|few|TRBV7-3
CASSPETGYGYTF
TGTGCCAGCAGCCCGGAGACAGGGTATGGCTACACCTTC
>TRBJ2-1|.|.|TRBV5-1
CASSLSRELEQFF
TGCGCCAGCAGCTTGTCCAGGGAGCTTGAGCAGTTCTTC
>TRBJ1-2|TRBD1|.|TRBV7-2
CASSPGQGFGYTF
TGTGCCAGCAGTCCAGGACAGGGTTTTGGCTACACCTTC
>TRBJ1-2|.|few|TRBV15
CATSRALSQGSYGYTF
TGTGCCACCAGCAGAGCCCTCTCCCAGGGTAGCTATGGCTACACCTTC